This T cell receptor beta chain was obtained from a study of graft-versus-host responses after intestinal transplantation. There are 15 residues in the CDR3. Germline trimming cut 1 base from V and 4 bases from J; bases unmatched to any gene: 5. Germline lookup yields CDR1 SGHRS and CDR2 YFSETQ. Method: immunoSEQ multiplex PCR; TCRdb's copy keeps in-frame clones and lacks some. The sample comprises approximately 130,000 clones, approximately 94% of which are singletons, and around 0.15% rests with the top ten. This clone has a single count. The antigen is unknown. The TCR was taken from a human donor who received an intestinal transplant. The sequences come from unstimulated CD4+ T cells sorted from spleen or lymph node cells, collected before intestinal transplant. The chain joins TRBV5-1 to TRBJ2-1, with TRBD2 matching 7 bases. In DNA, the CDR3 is TGCGCCAGCAGCTTGCCCGGGACTACTTACAATGAGCAGTTCTTC. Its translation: CASSLPGTTYNEQFF.